These 21 T cell receptor beta chains were sequenced from one sample in a study of blood T cell repertoires in COVID-19. The method was immunoSEQ multiplex PCR; TCRdb's version includes in-frame clones alone and lacks a portion of them. The data contain 120,000 or so clones, around 80% of them seen just once; the ten biggest clones take up approximately 2%. The sequenced sample consisted of peripheral blood. The receptors here all came from a man aged 65 to 85 with acute or convalescent COVID-19.

The chain links TRBV4-1 to TRBJ1-4; 8 nucleotides agree with TRBD1. V was pared by 4 bases and J by 7 bases, with 8 bases of the junction left unmatched. This CDR3 has 15 amino acids. CDR1 MGHRA and CDR2 YSYEKL come from the germline V gene. CDR3 in DNA: TGCGCCAGCAGCCGATGGACAGGGAGAATTGAAAAACTGTTTTTT. Translated, it gives CASSRWTGRIEKLFF.

The chain has TRBV18 and TRBJ1-5; D is perhaps TRBD1 (6 bases). V was shortened by 1 base and J by 0 bases, with 7 bases between the two germline ends. The CDR3 is 15 residues long. Germline V gene sequence: CDR1 KGHSH, CDR2 LQKENI. CDR3 coding DNA: TGTGCCAGCTCACCACAGGGGGATAGCAATCAGCCCCAGCATTTT. Protein product: CASSPQGDSNQPQHF.

The chain links TRBV7-3 to TRBJ2-2, with TRBD2 matching 10 bases. This CDR3 spans 17 amino acids. Germline CDR1 and CDR2: SGHTA and FQGTGA. The J segment lost 6 bases and the V segment lost 2 bases, leaving 9 bases of the junction unmatched. CDR3 residues: CASSLGVGTSVAGELFF. As DNA, the CDR3 is TGTGCCAGCAGCTTAGGGGTCGGGACTAGCGTGGCCGGGGAGCTGTTTTTT.

V gene TRBV28 combines with J gene TRBJ2-2, with 7 bases fitting TRBD1. The germline gives CDR1 MDHEN, CDR2 SYDVKM. The V gene end was trimmed by 6 bases and the J gene end by 6 bases; junction bases not matched to a gene: 10. The CDR3 has 15 amino acids. The DNA of the CDR3 is TGTGCCAGCAGCACTCGACACCAGGGGGCCGGGGAGCTGTTTTTT. Residues: CASSTRHQGAGELFF.

The chain joins TRBV7-2 to TRBJ1-2; D gene unclear. This CDR3 contains 14 residues. Germline lookup yields CDR1 SGHTA and CDR2 FQGNSA. The V end was cut by 2 bases, the J end by 7 bases, with 14 bases between. The CDR3 loop reads CASSLPFGESGYTF. The CDR3 DNA sequence: TGTGCCAGCAGCTTACCGTTTGGGGAGTCTGGCTACACCTTC.

In its sample, this clone was seen a few times. The chain joins TRBV3-1 (or the pseudogene TRBV3-2) to TRBJ1-6; 10 bases are a match to TRBD1. Germline lookup yields CDR1 LGHDT and CDR2 YNNKEL (reference sequence). V was pared by 3 bases and J by 9 bases, with 5 bases of the junction left unmatched. This CDR3 comprises 15 residues. The CDR3 bases are TGTGCCAGCAGCCACACCGGGACAGGGGCTTCACCCCTCCACTTT. Translated: CASSHTGTGASPLHF.

The chain employs TRBV6-4 and TRBJ1-1; D remains ambiguous. CDR3 length: 16 residues. Trimming stripped 5 bases from V and 1 base from J, with 17 bases between. CDR1 MRHNA and CDR2 SNTAGT come from the germline V gene. DNA of the CDR3: TGTGCCAGCAGTCCCCCGCAGGACGGAGGGAACACTGAAGCTTTCTTT. Translated: CASSPPQDGGNTEAFF.

The V call is TRBV4-2, the J call TRBJ1-6, with 7 bases identical to TRBD1. CDR1 is LGHNA, CDR2 YNFKEQ, per germline. The CDR3 runs to 17 residues. The ends lost 0 bases at V and 11 bases at J; junction bases unmatched: 13. This CDR3 reads CASSQEVRTGDRAPLHF. The DNA for the CDR3 is TGTGCCAGCAGCCAAGAAGTCCGGACAGGCGATAGGGCACCCCTCCACTTT.

This clone occurred once. The V and J genes are TRBV28 and TRBJ1-2; no clear D. CDR3 size: 13 residues. In germline, CDR1 is MDHEN, CDR2 SYDVKM. Trimming shortened V by 2 bases and J by 7 bases, and 11 bases separated the two germline ends. CDR3 in amino acids: CASSLPGRSGYTF. The DNA for the CDR3 is TGTGCCAGCAGTTTACCGGGAAGGAGTGGCTACACCTTC.

V gene TRBV10-3 combines with J gene TRBJ1-1; 9 bases align to TRBD1. The CDR3 runs to 12 residues. The V and J ends lost 4 bases and 10 bases, in that order; junction bases with no gene match: 4. Germline V gene data show CDR1 as ENHRY and CDR2 as SYGVKD. This chain's CDR3 is CAISGDRASAFF. Here the CDR3 DNA reads TGTGCCATCAGTGGGGACAGGGCGTCAGCTTTCTTT.

This clone has only one observation. CDR3 sequence (DNA): TGTGCCAGCAGCGCCACTAGCGGGAGGTTTGGCTACGAGCAGTACTTC. Amino acids: CASSATSGRFGYEQYF. The rearrangement links TRBV7-9 to TRBJ2-7; 12 bases are shared with TRBD2. The CDR3 runs to 16 residues. Germline V gene data show CDR1 as SEHNR and CDR2 as FQNEAQ (reference sequence). Trimming at V came to 5 bases and at J to 3 bases, leaving 8 bases not matched to a gene.

Only one count was recorded for this clone. The same CDR3 is also encoded by other DNA sequences in this sample. The V call is TRBV29-1, the J call TRBJ2-5; D uncertain. Germline V CDR1 and CDR2: SQVTM, ANQGSEA. V was pared by 4 bases and J by 3 bases, with 6 bases between. The CDR3 length is 11 residues. The CDR3 loop reads CSVGREETQYF. CDR3 coding DNA: TGCAGCGTTGGGAGAGAAGAGACCCAGTACTTC.

The chain couples TRBV6-5 to TRBJ1-5, with no clear D. CDR3 length: 15 residues. V shed 6 bases and J shed 0 bases, with 12 bases lying between them. The V gene's germline CDR1 is MNHEY and CDR2 SVGAGI. This CDR3 reads CASRTSTGSNQPQHF. The CDR3, as DNA: TGTGCCAGCAGGACCTCGACGGGTAGCAATCAGCCCCAGCATTTT.

The chain employs TRBV5-1 and TRBJ1-4, with D hard to call. CDR1 and CDR2 from the germline V gene are SGHRS and YFSETQ. With 1 base removed from V and 8 bases from J, the gap between germline ends came to 18 bases. CDR3 size: 16 residues. This CDR3 is CASSLRSVGGNEKLFF. The CDR3 bases are TGCGCCAGCAGCTTGCGTTCGGTTGGAGGGAACGAAAAACTGTTTTTT.

The CDR3 DNA follows: TGCGCCAGCAGCTTGGCCGAAGCGGGAGGGGGTTTCTTT. It specifies CASSLAEAGGGFF. The gene calls are TRBV5-1 and TRBJ1-1, with D possibly matching TRBD1 (6 bases). There are 13 residues in the CDR3. V was shortened by 0 bases and J by 13 bases, with 16 bases between the two germline ends. The V gene's germline CDR1 is SGHRS and CDR2 YFSETQ.

This chain links TRBV5-1 with TRBJ2-4; 13 bases align to TRBD2. The germline V gene has CDR1 SGHRS and CDR2 YFSETQ. V shed 3 bases and J 3 bases; nucleotides not matched to a gene: 6. This CDR3 comprises 17 residues. In DNA, the CDR3 is TGCGCCAGCAGCTCAATGGGACTAGCGGGGATCAAAAACATTCAGTACTTC. It specifies CASSSMGLAGIKNIQYF.

The chain has TRBV5-5 and TRBJ1-5; 9 bases line up with TRBD1. Trimming cost V 0 bases and J 5 bases; bases outside gene matches: 6. The CDR3 extends over 16 amino acids. Germline CDR1 reads SGHKS; CDR2 reads YYEKEE (reference sequence). CDR3 bases: TGTGCCAGCAGCTTGGTCGGGACAGGGCGATATCAGCCCCAGCATTTT. As protein: CASSLVGTGRYQPQHF.

The chain has TRBV10-3 and TRBJ1-1; D remains unclear. The CDR3 runs to 13 residues. Trimming cost V 7 bases and J 1 base, with 10 bases left between them. Germline lookup yields CDR1 ENHRY and CDR2 SYGVKD. The CDR3 loop is CAINTGENTEAFF. The CDR3 DNA follows: TGTGCCATCAATACCGGGGAGAACACTGAAGCTTTCTTT.

The chain employs TRBV19 and TRBJ1-2; TRBD1 matches 12 bases. Germline V gene sequence: CDR1 LNHDA, CDR2 SQIVND (reference sequence). Losses at the gene ends were 4 bases for V and 6 bases for J; bases not matched to a gene: 6. This CDR3 is 15 amino acids long. As DNA, the CDR3 is TGTGCCAGTAGTAAGGGACAGGGGGCGATAAATGGCTACACCTTC. Translation gives CASSKGQGAINGYTF.

This clone was detected only a few times. The chain uses TRBV19 and TRBJ1-6, with TRBD1 matching 12 bases. Germline V gene lookup returns CDR1 LNHDA and CDR2 SQIVND (reference sequence). This CDR3 spans 17 amino acids. V trimming: 6 bases; J trimming: 2 bases; junction bases outside the gene matches: 5. The CDR3 region is CASSTGTGGTYNSPLHF. Written as DNA, the CDR3 is TGTGCCAGTAGCACCGGGACAGGGGGCACCTATAATTCACCCCTCCACTTT.

The chain recombines TRBV28 with TRBJ1-2, with D unresolved. This CDR3 is 15 amino acids long. The germline V and J ends were trimmed by 5 bases and 8 bases, with 21 bases remaining between them. Per germline, CDR1 MDHEN and CDR2 SYDVKM. This chain's CDR3 is CASSRAPWEEEGYTF. The DNA for the CDR3 is TGTGCCAGCAGTAGGGCCCCCTGGGAGGAAGAGGGCTACACCTTC.